Following are 21 T cell receptor beta chains from one sample sequenced in a study of T cells after yellow fever vaccination. TCRdb ran MiXCR on the 5' RACE reads and lists one entry per CDR3 protein. The table shows 600,000 to 750,000 distinct CDR3 sequences, with 9% to 15% occurring only once. The sample consisted of PBMCs, taken on the day of the yellow fever booster vaccination. Receptor source: a man aged 25 to 40 who received the YFV17D yellow fever vaccine.

This clonotype has only a few counts. DNA for the CDR3: TGCAGTGCCTTCAGGAATGGTATGAACACTGAAGCTTTCTTT. Amino acid sequence: CSAFRNGMNTEAFF. The V gene is TRBV20-1, the J gene TRBJ1-1; D gene ambiguous. Per the germline V gene, CDR1 is DFQATT and CDR2 is SNEGSKA (reference sequence). The CDR3 contains 14 residues. Trimming removed 6 bases from V and 0 bases from J, with 14 bases in between.

The chain joins TRBV9 to TRBJ1-6, with a tentative D call TRBD1 (6 bases). The CDR3 has 16 amino acids. CDR1 is SGDLS and CDR2 is YYNGEE in the germline V gene. V was shortened by 3 bases and J by 5 bases, with 15 bases between the two germline ends. CDR3 residues: CASSGAAGANNSPLHF. CDR3 sequence (DNA): TGTGCCAGCAGCGGGGCGGCGGGGGCCAATAATTCACCCCTCCACTTT.

V gene TRBV5-1 combines with J gene TRBJ2-5; D ambiguous. CDR3 length equals 13 residues. The germline CDR1 and CDR2 sequences are SGHRS and YFSETQ. V gave up 0 bases and J gave up 5 bases, with 8 bases separating them. The CDR3 spells CASSLVAPETQYF. The CDR3 DNA is TGCGCCAGCAGCTTGGTAGCTCCGGAGACCCAGTACTTC.

The J gene is TRBJ2-3, the V gene TRBV20-1, with unresolved D. Germline CDR1 and CDR2: DFQATT and SNEGSKA (reference sequence). Trimming pared 3 bases from V and 6 bases from J, leaving 16 bases between. The CDR3 is 14 amino acids. This chain's CDR3 is CSASLPALGDTQYF. The CDR3 nucleotides are TGCAGTGCTAGTTTACCAGCCCTAGGGGATACGCAGTATTTT.

The chain joins TRBV15 to TRBJ1-4; D remains ambiguous. Germline CDR1 is LNHNV and CDR2 is YYDKDF (reference sequence). This CDR3 is built from 14 residues. Trimming removed 0 bases from V and 6 bases from J, with 8 bases in between. The CDR3 DNA follows: TGTGCCACCAGCAGAGATAGGAGGGATGAAAAACTGTTTTTT. It codes for CATSRDRRDEKLFF.

This clonotype came up many times. This chain connects TRBV4-3 to TRBJ2-4; 12 positions agree with TRBD2. The CDR3 covers 16 residues. Germline assignment: CDR1 LGHNA and CDR2 YSLEER. V lost 1 base, J lost 6 bases, and 4 bases stayed unmatched. The DNA for the CDR3 is TGCGCCAGCAGCCAAGGCACTAGCGGGGGGATAAACATTCAGTACTTC. It specifies CASSQGTSGGINIQYF.

The CDR3 sequence: CASRGTSSNTQYF. In nucleotides, the CDR3 is TGCGCCAGCAGAGGGACGTCTAGCAATACGCAGTATTTT. This chain joins TRBV5-1 and TRBJ2-3, with D perhaps assigned TRBD1 or TRBD2 (5 bases each). There are 13 residues in the CDR3. V lost 5 bases and J lost 7, with 14 bases in between. Germline V gene sequence: CDR1 SGHRS, CDR2 YFSETQ.

This chain links TRBV7-2 with TRBJ2-2; 7 positions match TRBD1. Trimming cost V 1 base and J 1 base; bases outside gene matches: 6. This CDR3 is built from 17 residues. The germline gives CDR1 SGHTA, CDR2 FQGNSA. CDR3 nucleotide sequence: TGTGCCAGCAGCTTAGGGACAGGAATCAGGAACACCGGGGAGCTGTTTTTT. This gives the protein CASSLGTGIRNTGELFF.

In this sample, this clonotype turned up many times. The chain couples TRBV28 to TRBJ2-7; 10 positions agree with TRBD1. The germline V gene has CDR1 MDHEN and CDR2 SYDVKM. CDR3 length: 16 amino acids. The ends lost 7 bases at V and 6 bases at J; junction bases unmatched: 15. The CDR3 region has the DNA TGTGCCAGCACCCCGGGACAGGGGATATCATCCGGCGAGCAGTACTTC. Protein sequence: CASTPGQGISSGEQYF.

At least ten counts were recorded for this clonotype. The chain links TRBV7-8 to TRBJ2-2, with 7 bases that match TRBD1. In germline, CDR1 is SGHVS, CDR2 FQNEAQ. The CDR3 covers 17 residues. Trimming took 3 bases from V and 2 from J; bases not matched to a gene: 9. As DNA, the CDR3 is TGTGCCAGCAGCTTCCGGGACAGACCCTTAAACACCGGGGAGCTGTTTTTT. It specifies CASSFRDRPLNTGELFF.

This clonotype came up a few times. The gene calls are TRBV19 and TRBJ2-3, with TRBD1 matching 8 bases. The V gene end was trimmed by 6 bases and the J gene end by 5 bases; junction bases not matched to a gene: 7. CDR3 size: 14 residues. Germline CDR1 is LNHDA and CDR2 is SQIVND (reference sequence). The CDR3 loop is CASRSDRGRDTQYF. CDR3 coding DNA: TGTGCCAGTAGGAGTGACAGGGGAAGAGATACGCAGTATTTT. Together with reference TRBV19 and TRBJ2-3, the CDR3 gives the full variable domain: DGGITQSPKYLFRKEGQNVTLSCEQNLNHDAMYWYRQDPGQGLRLIYYSQIVNDFQKGDIAEGYSVSREKKESFPLTVTSAQKNPTAFYLCASRSDRGRDTQYFGPGTRLTVL.

The V gene is TRBV24-1, the J gene TRBJ2-5; D may match TRBD1 or TRBD2 (5 bases each). Trimming took off 2 bases at V and 4 bases at J, with 13 bases between the two ends. From germline, CDR1 is KGHDR and CDR2 SFDVKD. The CDR3 is 15 amino acids. The CDR3 DNA reads TGTGCCACCAGTGATTCCGGGACGGCCGGAGAGACCCAGTACTTC. Translated, it gives CATSDSGTAGETQYF.

This clonotype was counted at least ten times. This chain connects TRBV29-1 to TRBJ2-7, with D possibly TRBD2 on 6 matching bases. The V end was cut by 5 bases, the J end by 0 bases, with 17 bases between. CDR1 SQVTM and CDR2 ANQGSEA come from the germline V gene. This CDR3 is built from 15 residues. Here the CDR3 reads CSVRRDSGSSYEQYF. The CDR3 DNA follows: TGCAGCGTTCGAAGGGATAGCGGAAGCTCCTACGAGCAGTACTTC.

Only a few counts were recorded for this clonotype. The gene calls are TRBV20-1 and TRBJ1-2, with TRBD1 matching 10 bases. The CDR3 runs 16 residues. V lost 1 base, J lost 6 bases, and 11 bases stayed unmatched. The V gene's germline CDR1 is DFQATT and CDR2 SNEGSKA (reference sequence). This CDR3 is CSARGEGGQGGHGYTF. As DNA, the CDR3 is TGCAGTGCTAGAGGTGAAGGCGGACAGGGGGGACATGGCTACACCTTC.

This clonotype was recorded a few times. In nucleotides, the CDR3 is TGTGCCATCAGTCTCGGACTCAGCGATACGCAGTATTTT. Protein: CAISLGLSDTQYF. V gene TRBV10-3 combines with J gene TRBJ2-3; TRBD2 is a possible D gene (5 bases). The CDR3 spans 13 residues. CDR1 and CDR2 (germline): ENHRY, SYGVKD. With 5 bases removed from V and 6 bases from J, the gap between germline ends came to 12 bases.

J is TRBJ2-2 and V is TRBV6-5; D is undetermined. The germline CDR1 and CDR2 sequences are MNHEY and SVGAGI. The CDR3 has 13 amino acids. V was trimmed by 4 bases and J by 6 bases, leaving 9 bases between them. The CDR3, as DNA: TGTGCCAGCAGTTTCCACCAGGCCGGGGAGCTGTTTTTT. It specifies CASSFHQAGELFF.

This clonotype was detected many times. This sequence joins TRBV6-2 or TRBV6-3 and TRBJ2-7; 8 nucleotides align to TRBD2. The CDR3 covers 15 residues. Germline-derived CDR1 and CDR2 are MNHEY and SVGEGT. V lost 5 bases and J lost 0; bases outside the gene matches: 6. The CDR3 region has the DNA TGTGCCAGCAGTACTACTAGCGGAACCTCCTACGAGCAGTACTTC. It specifies CASSTTSGTSYEQYF.

The rearrangement uses TRBV5-1 and TRBJ2-5, with D maybe TRBD2 (6 bases). V lost 0 bases to trimming and J lost 3 bases, with 21 bases between them. Germline values: CDR1 SGHRS, CDR2 YFSETQ. This CDR3 region has 18 residues. The CDR3 bases are TGCGCCAGCAGCTTGGCCAGTAGGGCTAGCGAGACGAAAGAGACCCAGTACTTC. Its translation: CASSLASRASETKETQYF.

In its sample, this clonotype was seen a few times. The chain combines TRBV6-1 with TRBJ2-5; D call uncertain. The germline gives CDR1 MNHNS, CDR2 SASEGT. V lost 6 bases and J 1 base, leaving 12 bases between the germline ends. The CDR3 consists of 14 residues. CDR3 region: CASRPSWAQETQYF. The CDR3 coding sequence is TGTGCCAGCAGACCCAGTTGGGCCCAAGAGACCCAGTACTTC.

This clonotype was counted between two and nine times. This chain joins TRBV6-5 and TRBJ2-5; D is perhaps TRBD1 (6 bases). The V end lost 2 bases, the J end lost 3 bases, and 16 bases lay between the germline ends. Germline values: CDR1 MNHEY, CDR2 SVGAGI. The CDR3 totals 16 residues. The CDR3 spells CASSYNYNRAEETQYF. CDR3 in DNA: TGTGCCAGCAGTTACAACTATAACAGGGCGGAAGAGACCCAGTACTTC.

The chain links TRBV19 to TRBJ1-3; possible D gene TRBD1, 6 bases. Germline V gene data show CDR1 as LNHDA and CDR2 as SQIVND (reference sequence). Trimming left V 10 bases short and J 6 bases short, with 19 bases between. The CDR3 has 14 residues. The CDR3 reads CANGDTDHENTIYF. CDR3 DNA sequence: TGTGCCAATGGGGACACGGACCACGAAAACACCATATATTTT.